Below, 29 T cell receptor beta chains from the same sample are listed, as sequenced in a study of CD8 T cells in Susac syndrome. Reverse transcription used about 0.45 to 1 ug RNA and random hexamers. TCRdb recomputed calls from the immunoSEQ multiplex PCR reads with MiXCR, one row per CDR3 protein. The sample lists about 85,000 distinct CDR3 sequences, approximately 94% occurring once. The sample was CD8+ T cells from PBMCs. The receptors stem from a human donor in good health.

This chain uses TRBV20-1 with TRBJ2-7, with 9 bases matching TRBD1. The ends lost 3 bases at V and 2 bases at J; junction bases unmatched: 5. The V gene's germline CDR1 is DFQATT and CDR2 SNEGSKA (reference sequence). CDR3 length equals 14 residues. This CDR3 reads CSASRDRVTYEQYF. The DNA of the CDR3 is TGCAGTGCTAGTCGGGACAGGGTTACCTACGAGCAGTACTTC.

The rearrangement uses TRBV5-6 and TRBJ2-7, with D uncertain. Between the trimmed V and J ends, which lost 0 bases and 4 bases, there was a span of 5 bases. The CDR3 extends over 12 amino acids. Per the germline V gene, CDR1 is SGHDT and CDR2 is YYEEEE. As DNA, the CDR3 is TGTGCCAGCAGCTTGGAACAGTACGAGCAGTACTTC. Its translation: CASSLEQYEQYF.

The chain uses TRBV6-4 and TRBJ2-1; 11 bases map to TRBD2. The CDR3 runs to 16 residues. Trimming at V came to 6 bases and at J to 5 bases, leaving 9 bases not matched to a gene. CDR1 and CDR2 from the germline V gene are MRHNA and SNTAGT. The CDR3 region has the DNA TGTGCCAGCAGCCCAAAGGGACTAGCGGAAGACAATGAGCAGTTCTTC. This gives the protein CASSPKGLAEDNEQFF.

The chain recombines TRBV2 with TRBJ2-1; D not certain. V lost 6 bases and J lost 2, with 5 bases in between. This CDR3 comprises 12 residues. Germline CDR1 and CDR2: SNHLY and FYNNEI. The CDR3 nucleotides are TGTGCCAGCAGGGCAGCCTACAATGAGCAGTTCTTC. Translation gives CASRAAYNEQFF.

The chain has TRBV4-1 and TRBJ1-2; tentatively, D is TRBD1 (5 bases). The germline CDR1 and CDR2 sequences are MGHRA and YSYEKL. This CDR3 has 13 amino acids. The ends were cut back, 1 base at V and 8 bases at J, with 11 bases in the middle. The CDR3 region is CASSQVGVLGYTF. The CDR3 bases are TGCGCCAGCAGCCAAGTGGGGGTCTTAGGCTACACCTTC.

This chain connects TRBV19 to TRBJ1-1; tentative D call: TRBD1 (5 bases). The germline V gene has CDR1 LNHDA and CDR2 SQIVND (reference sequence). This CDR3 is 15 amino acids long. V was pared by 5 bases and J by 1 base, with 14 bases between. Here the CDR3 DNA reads TGTGCCAGTAGTTACCTACAGGCGAAGAACACTGAAGCTTTCTTT. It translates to CASSYLQAKNTEAFF.

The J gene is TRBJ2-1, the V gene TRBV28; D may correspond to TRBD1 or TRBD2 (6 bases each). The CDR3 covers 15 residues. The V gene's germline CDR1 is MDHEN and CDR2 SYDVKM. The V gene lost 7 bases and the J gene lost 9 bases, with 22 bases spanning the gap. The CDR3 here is CASTLRGLGGFEQFF. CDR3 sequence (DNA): TGTGCCAGCACCCTTCGGGGGCTCGGTGGGTTTGAGCAGTTCTTC.

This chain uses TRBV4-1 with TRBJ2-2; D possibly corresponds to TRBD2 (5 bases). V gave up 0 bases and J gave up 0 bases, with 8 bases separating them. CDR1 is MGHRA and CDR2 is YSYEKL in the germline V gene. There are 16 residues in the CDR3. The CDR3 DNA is TGCGCCAGCAGCCAAGAGAGGGCCTCGAACACCGGGGAGCTGTTTTTT. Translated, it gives CASSQERASNTGELFF.

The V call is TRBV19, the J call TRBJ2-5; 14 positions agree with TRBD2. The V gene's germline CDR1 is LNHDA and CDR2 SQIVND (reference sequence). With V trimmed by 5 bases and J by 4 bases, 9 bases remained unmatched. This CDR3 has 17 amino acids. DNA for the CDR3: TGTGCCAGTAGTTTTGGGACTAGCGGGGGCCAGGGAGAGACCCAGTACTTC. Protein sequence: CASSFGTSGGQGETQYF.

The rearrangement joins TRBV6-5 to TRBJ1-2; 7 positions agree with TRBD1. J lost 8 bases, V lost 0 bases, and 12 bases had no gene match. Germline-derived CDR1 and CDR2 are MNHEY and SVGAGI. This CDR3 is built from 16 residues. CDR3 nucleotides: TGTGCCAGCAGTTACTCTGAGCAAGGACAGGTGATGGGCTACACCTTC. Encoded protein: CASSYSEQGQVMGYTF.

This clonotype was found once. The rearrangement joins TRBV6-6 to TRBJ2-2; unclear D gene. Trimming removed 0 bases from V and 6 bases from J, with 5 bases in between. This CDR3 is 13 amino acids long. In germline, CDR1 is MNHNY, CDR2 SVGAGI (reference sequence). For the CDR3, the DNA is TGTGCCAGCAGTTACTCCGCACCCGGGGAGCTGTTTTTT. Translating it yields CASSYSAPGELFF.

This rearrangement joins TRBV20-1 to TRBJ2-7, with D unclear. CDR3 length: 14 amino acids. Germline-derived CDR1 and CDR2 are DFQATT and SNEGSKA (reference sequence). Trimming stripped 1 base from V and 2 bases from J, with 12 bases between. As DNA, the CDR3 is TGCAGTGCTAGAGGTCAGGAGCACACCTACGAGCAGTACTTC. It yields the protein CSARGQEHTYEQYF.

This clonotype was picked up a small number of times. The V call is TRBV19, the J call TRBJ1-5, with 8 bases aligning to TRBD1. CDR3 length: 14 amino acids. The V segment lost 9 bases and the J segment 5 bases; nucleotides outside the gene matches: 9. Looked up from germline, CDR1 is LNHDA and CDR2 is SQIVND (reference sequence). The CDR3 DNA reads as TGTGCCAGCGCTACAGGGGGGGATTATCAGCCCCAGCATTTT. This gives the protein CASATGGDYQPQHF.

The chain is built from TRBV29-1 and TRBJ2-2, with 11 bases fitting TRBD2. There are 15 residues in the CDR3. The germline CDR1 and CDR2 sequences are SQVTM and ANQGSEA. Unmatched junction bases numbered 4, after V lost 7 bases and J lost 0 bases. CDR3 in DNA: TGCAGCGCTTGGACTAGCGGGTCGAACACCGGGGAGCTGTTTTTT. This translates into CSAWTSGSNTGELFF.

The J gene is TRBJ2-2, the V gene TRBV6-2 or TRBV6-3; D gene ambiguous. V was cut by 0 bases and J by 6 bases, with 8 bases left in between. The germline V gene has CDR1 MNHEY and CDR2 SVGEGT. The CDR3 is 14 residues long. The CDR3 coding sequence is TGTGCCAGCAGTTACTCGACTGGGTCCGGGGAGCTGTTTTTT. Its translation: CASSYSTGSGELFF.

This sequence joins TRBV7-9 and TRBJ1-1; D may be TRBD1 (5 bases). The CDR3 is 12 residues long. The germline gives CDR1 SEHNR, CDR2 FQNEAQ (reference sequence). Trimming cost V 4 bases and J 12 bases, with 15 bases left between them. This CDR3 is CASSSSGERTFF. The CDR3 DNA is TGTGCCAGCAGCTCCTCGGGGGAGAGAACTTTCTTT.

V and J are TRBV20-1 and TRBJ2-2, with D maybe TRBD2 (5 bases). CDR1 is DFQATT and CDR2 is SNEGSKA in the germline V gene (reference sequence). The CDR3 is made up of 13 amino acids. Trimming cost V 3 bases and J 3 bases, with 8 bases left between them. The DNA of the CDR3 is TGCAGTGCTAGGTCCGGGGACACCGGGGAGCTGTTTTTT. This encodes CSARSGDTGELFF.

In DNA, the CDR3 is TGTGCCAGCGGGGTTGGGACAGGGGTCTACAATGAGCAGTTCTTC. Its protein product is CASGVGTGVYNEQFF. V and J are TRBV25-1 and TRBJ2-1; 10 bases are shared with TRBD1. After removal of 8 bases from V and 3 bases from J, the junction contained 7 bases not matched to a gene. Per the germline V gene, CDR1 is MGHDK and CDR2 is SYGVNS. The CDR3 runs 15 residues. Combining the CDR3 with reference TRBV25-1 and TRBJ2-1 gives the whole variable domain EADIYQTPRYLVIGTGKKITLECSQTMGHDKMYWYQQDPGMELHLIHYSYGVNSTEKGDLSSESTVSRIRTEHFPLTLESARPSHTSQYLCASGVGTGVYNEQFFGPGTRLTVL.

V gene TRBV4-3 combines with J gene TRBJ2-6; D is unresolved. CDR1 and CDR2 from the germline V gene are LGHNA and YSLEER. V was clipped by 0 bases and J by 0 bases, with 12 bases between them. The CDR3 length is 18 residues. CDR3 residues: CASSQERLPRSGANVLTF. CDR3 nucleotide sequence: TGCGCCAGCAGCCAAGAGAGGCTCCCGCGCTCTGGGGCCAACGTCCTGACTTTC.

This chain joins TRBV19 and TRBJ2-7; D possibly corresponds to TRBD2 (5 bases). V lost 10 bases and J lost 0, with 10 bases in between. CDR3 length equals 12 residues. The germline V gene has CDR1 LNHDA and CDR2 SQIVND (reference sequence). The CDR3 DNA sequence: TGTGCCACACTAGGGAGCTCCTACGAGCAGTACTTC. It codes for CATLGSSYEQYF.

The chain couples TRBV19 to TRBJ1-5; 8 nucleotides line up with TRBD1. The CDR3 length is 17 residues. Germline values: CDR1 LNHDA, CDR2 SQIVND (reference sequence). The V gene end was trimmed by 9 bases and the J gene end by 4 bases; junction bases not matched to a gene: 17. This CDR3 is CASAVRPPDRANQPQHF. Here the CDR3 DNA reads TGTGCCAGCGCGGTCCGTCCCCCGGACAGGGCAAATCAGCCCCAGCATTTT. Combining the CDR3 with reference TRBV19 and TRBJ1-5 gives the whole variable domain DGGITQSPKYLFRKEGQNVTLSCEQNLNHDAMYWYRQDPGQGLRLIYYSQIVNDFQKGDIAEGYSVSREKKESFPLTVTSAQKNPTAFYLCASAVRPPDRANQPQHFGDGTRLSIL.

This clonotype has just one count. The chain's CDR3 is CATSLTGYEQFF. CDR3 in DNA: TGTGCCACCAGCCTGACAGGCTATGAGCAGTTCTTC. This chain joins TRBV15 and TRBJ2-1; D possibly corresponds to TRBD1 (6 bases). The V gene lost 5 bases and the J gene lost 8 bases, with 10 bases spanning the gap. CDR1 and CDR2 (germline): LNHNV, YYDKDF (reference sequence). The length of the CDR3 is 12 residues.

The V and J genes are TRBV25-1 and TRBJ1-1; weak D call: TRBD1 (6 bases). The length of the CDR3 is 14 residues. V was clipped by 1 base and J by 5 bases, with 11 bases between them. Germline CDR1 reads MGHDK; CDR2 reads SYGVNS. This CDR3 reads CASSELLGGTEAFF. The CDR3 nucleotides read TGTGCCAGCAGTGAATTGTTAGGGGGGACTGAAGCTTTCTTT.

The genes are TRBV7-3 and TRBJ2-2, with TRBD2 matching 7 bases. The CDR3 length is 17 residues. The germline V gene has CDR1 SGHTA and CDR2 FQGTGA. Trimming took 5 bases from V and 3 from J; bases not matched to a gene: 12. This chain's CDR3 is CASSNPEAGVYTGELFF. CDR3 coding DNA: TGTGCCAGCAGCAATCCCGAGGCGGGAGTTTACACCGGGGAGCTGTTTTTT.

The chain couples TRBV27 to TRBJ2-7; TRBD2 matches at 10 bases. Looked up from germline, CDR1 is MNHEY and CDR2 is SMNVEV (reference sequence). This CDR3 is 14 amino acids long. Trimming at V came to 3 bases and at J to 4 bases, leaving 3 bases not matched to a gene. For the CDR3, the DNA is TGTGCCAGCAGTTTTAGCGGGGGGCCTTACGAGCAGTACTTC. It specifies CASSFSGGPYEQYF.

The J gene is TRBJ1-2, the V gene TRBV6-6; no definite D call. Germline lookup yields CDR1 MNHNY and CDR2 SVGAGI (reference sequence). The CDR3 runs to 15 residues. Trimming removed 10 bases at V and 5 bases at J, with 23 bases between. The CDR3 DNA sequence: TGTGCCACCCGTTTGACGAGCGGACCTCATTATGGCTACACCTTC. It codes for CATRLTSGPHYGYTF.

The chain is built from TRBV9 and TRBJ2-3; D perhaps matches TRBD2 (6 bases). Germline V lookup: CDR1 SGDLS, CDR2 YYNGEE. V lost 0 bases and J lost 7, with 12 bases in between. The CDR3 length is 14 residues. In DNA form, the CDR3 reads TGTGCCAGCAGCGTAGTAGGCGGGGATAATACGCAGTATTTT. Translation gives CASSVVGGDNTQYF.

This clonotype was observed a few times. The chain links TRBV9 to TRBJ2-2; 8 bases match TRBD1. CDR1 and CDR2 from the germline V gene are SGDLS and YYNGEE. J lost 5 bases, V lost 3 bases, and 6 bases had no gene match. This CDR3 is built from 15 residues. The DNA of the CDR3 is TGTGCCAGCAGCGCCCGACAGGGGCCTACCGGGGAGCTGTTTTTT. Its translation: CASSARQGPTGELFF.

CDR3 nucleotides: TGTGCCAGCAGTTTAGCCCGGGACGGGTCCTACGAGCAGTACTTC. As protein: CASSLARDGSYEQYF. The chain couples TRBV27 to TRBJ2-7, with D perhaps assigned TRBD1 or TRBD2 (5 bases each). There are 15 residues in the CDR3. Germline V lookup: CDR1 MNHEY, CDR2 SMNVEV (reference sequence). V was clipped by 2 bases and J by 1 base, with 12 bases between them.